This T cell receptor (beta chain) appears in the sequencing data of a study of T-cell memory formation after mild COVID-19. TCRdb fed the 5' RACE reads into MiXCR, producing one record per CDR3 protein. The table has under 300,000 distinct CDR3 sequences, 7.5% to 9.5% seen once; the top ten hold around a fifth. The sample was PBMCs or a T cell subset sorted from them (not recorded which). The TCR originated in a young man who had mild COVID-19 (a few samples of this study predate the infection). Cell type and time point are not known.

Written as DNA, the CDR3 is TGTGCCACCAGCAGAGGGACCGGGACTACCTACACAGATACGCAGTATTTT. Amino acids: CATSRGTGTTYTDTQYF. V is TRBV15 and J is TRBJ2-3; the match to TRBD2 covers 7 bases. CDR3 length: 17 residues. Germline loops: CDR1 LNHNV, CDR2 YYDKDF (reference sequence). After removal of 1 base from V and 2 bases from J, the junction contained 9 bases not matched to a gene.